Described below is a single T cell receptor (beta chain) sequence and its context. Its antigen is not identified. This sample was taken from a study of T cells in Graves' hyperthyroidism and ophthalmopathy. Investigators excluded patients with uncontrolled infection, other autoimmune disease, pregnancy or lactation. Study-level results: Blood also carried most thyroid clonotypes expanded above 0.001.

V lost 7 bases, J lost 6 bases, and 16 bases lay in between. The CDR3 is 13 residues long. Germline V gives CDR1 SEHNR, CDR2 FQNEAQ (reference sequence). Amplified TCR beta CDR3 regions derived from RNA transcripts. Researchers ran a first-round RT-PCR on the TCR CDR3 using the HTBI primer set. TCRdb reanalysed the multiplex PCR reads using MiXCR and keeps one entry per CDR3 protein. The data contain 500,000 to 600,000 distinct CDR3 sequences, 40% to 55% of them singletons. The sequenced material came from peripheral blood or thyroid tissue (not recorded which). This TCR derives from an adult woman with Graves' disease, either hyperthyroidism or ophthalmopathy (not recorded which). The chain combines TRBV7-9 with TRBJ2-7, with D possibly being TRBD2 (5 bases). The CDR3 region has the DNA TGTGCCAGCATCCACGAGGGCCTCGGCGAGCAGTACTTC. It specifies CASIHEGLGEQYF.